The source of this TCR beta chain is a study of control samples from healthy donors and cancer patients. Only in-frame clones appear in the TCRdb table, and some are missing; sequencing was by immunoSEQ multiplex PCR. The data show 110,000 or so clones, about 80% seen once. The germline V gene encodes CDR1 SGHDN and CDR2 FVKESK. V lost 3 bases to trimming and J lost 4 bases, with 4 bases between them. The CDR3 length is 11 residues. The sequencing sample was made of blood. This TCR derives from a man in his late teens or twenties in good health. The gene calls are TRBV14 and TRBJ2-7; D gene unclear. DNA of the CDR3: TGTGCCAGCAGCCAGGGGTACGAGCAGTACTTC. It codes for CASSQGYEQYF.